This T cell receptor beta chain was obtained from a study of radiation and T cells in renal cell carcinoma (dated by TCRdb to 2019 to 2021). The study in broad terms: Samples were obtained from a clinical trial, in which 15 Gy stereotactic body radiation therapy was delivered to primary renal cell carcinomas and nephrectomy was performed 4 weeks later. In total, roughly 51 samples underwent TCR beta sequencing: around 26 tumors plus 27 peripheral blood samples. In the approximately 53 samples combined, some 4,000,000 unique CDR3 nucleotide sequences were found, encoding roughly 3,000,000 unique CDR3 amino acid sequences.

Broader findings and caveats from the paper: No pretreatment tumor biopsies were available, so the baseline intratumoral presence of clonotypes could not be determined. Changes in the blood repertoire were not tracked past 4 weeks after treatment. In blood, the top tumor clonotypes increased from baseline to 2 weeks after radiation and then shrank by 4 weeks, which suggests a temporary expansion of tumor-resident clones. Because the trial had a single-armed design, the trial could not examine how radiation dose or scheduling affected the TCR repertoire.

The time point label, as the study defines it: baseline pretreatment blood. Reading the label with the study, this specimen's treatment or condition is: 15 Gy SBRT to primary tumor, nephrectomy 4 weeks later. Serial peripheral blood from radiation-treated patients was sampled at baseline, 2 weeks and 4 weeks after SBRT to track tumor-enriched clonotypes. Every patient had renal cell carcinoma of clear cell pathology. The QIAamp DNA Blood Mini Kit (Qiagen) was used to prepare genomic DNA for TCR sequencing. The analyses included just those samples that passed every quality control check. Including cysteine and phenylalanine, the CDR3 has 19 amino acids. This entry keeps only the CDR3 DNA: 57 bases, framed from base 1. For CDR1 and CDR2, the germline V gene lists SGHDN and FVKESK. The V end gives up 3 bases and the J end 0 bases, leaving 13 bases in the junction not matched to a gene. TCR beta libraries were generated from genomic DNA with the immunoSEQ kit, following the manufacturer's recommendations. To prepare libraries, a first multiplex PCR with proprietary primers was run, followed by a second PCR that added unique barcodes, and a bead cleanup was done after each round. A positive control reaction and a negative control reaction, both provided in the kit, were run with every batch of samples. The final libraries were assessed on an Agilent 4200 TapeStation D1000 ScreenTape, pooled by volume, and quantified by qPCR. An Illumina NextSeq500 fitted with a MidOutput 150-cycle cartridge performed the sequencing, running 156 Read1 cycles and 15 Index1 cycles with the kit's custom primers. The pooled library was loaded at 1.0 pM with a 20% PhiX control spike-in. In the authors' own workflow: Vendor-processed data were analyzed in R, with a clonotype defined as all T cells sharing the same CDR3 nucleotide sequence. In the clone abundance analyses, frequencies in each sample were normalized to that sample's 10,000 most abundant clones. Public T cell clones, which averaged fewer than five per sample, were removed prior to analysis. A difference in abundance of at least 32-fold between compartments was used to define tumor-enriched and baseline blood-enriched clonotypes. A beta-binomial differential abundance model was used to identify clonotypes that were expanded or contracted between blood time points. Tumor-blood repertoire similarity was measured with the Baroni-Urbani and Buser coefficient, and groups were compared using two-tailed Wilcoxon tests in R. TCRdb took over this immuneACCESS table, retaining in-frame rearrangements with V and J assigned. Such tables are incomplete; in checked studies, under half of the missing clones stem from an unresolved V gene, and the remainder is unexplained. The DNA was the basis for D and trimming; V, J and clone size are from that table. The table for this sample lists 110,000 to 150,000 clones; around nine tenths of them were counted only once. The top ten hold about 12% of the sample.

The sample holds one count of this clone. Its cognate antigen has yet to be identified. Base qualities are not at hand, and no much larger clone is one base apart. In this chain, TRBV14 is recombined with TRBJ2-3; the central 9 bases match TRBD1. Sequencing used blood, obtained from a patient whose treatment included radiotherapy and nephrectomy. The clonotype originates from a woman between 45 and 60 years old with renal cell carcinoma. The DNA reads TGTGCCAGCAGCCAGGGTCGACAGGGGGGATACCCTAGCACAGATACGCAGTATTTT. It translates as CASSQGRQGGYPSTDTQYF. With all but the CDR3 taken from the reference TRBV14 and TRBJ2-3 genes, the full variable domain is: EAGVTQFPSHSVIEKGQTVTLRCDPISGHDNLYWYRRVMGKEIKFLLHFVKESKQDESGMPNNRFLAERTGGTYSTLKVQPAELEDSGVYFCASSQGRQGGYPSTDTQYFGPGTRLTVL.